This TCR beta chain was obtained from a study of monozygotic twins with inflammatory bowel disease. Template switching incorporated UMIs with a 6-nucleotide sample barcode. TCRdb reanalyzed the 5' RACE reads, giving one entry per CDR3 protein sequence and no DNA. In all, the sample yields roughly 200,000 distinct CDR3 sequences. Per the germline V gene, CDR1 is SGHTA and CDR2 is FQGNSA. The CDR3 spans 15 residues. The clonotype was recovered from a human donor with ulcerative colitis or Crohn's disease, or a healthy co-twin of an affected twin (not recorded which). The chain joins TRBV7-2 to TRBJ1-5. Sequenced sample: blood. CDR3 residues: CASSLAEGLGQPQHF. Full variable domain (remainder filled in from reference TRBV7-2 and TRBJ1-5): GAGVSQSPSNKVTEKGKDVELRCDPISGHTALYWYRQSLGQGLEFLIYFQGNSAPDKSGLPSDRFSAERTGGSVSTLTIQRTQQEDSAVYLCASSLAEGLGQPQHFGDGTRLSIL.